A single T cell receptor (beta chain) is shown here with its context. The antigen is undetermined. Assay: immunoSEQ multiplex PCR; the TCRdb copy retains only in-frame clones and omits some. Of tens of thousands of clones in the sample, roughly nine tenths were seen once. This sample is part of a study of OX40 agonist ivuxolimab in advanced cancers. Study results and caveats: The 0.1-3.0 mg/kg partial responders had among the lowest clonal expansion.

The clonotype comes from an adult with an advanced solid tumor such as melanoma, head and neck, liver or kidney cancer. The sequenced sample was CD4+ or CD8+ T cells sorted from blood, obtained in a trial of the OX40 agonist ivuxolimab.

CDR3 loop: CASSSIDSFSGNTIYF. CDR3 nucleotides: TGTGCCAGCAGCTCGATAGACAGTTTCTCTGGAAACACCATATATTTT. This rearrangement joins TRBV7-9 to TRBJ1-3, with D possibly being TRBD1 (5 bases). The CDR3 consists of 16 residues. Trimming removed 4 bases at V and 0 bases at J, with 13 bases between. CDR1 and CDR2 from the germline V gene are SEHNR and FQNEAQ (reference sequence).